The 15 T cell receptor beta chains below come from one sample, sequenced in a study of beta chain features in type 1 diabetes. The whole isolated RNA underwent reverse transcription, so sequencing captured expressed TCRB transcripts. The assay was immunoSEQ multiplex PCR, and TCRdb's table has in-frame clones only and misses some. The data contain a few hundred thousand clones, 14% of them singletons. Sequenced input: central memory CD4+ T cells from blood. These receptors were collected from a man aged 25 to 40 in good health.

This clone is labeled as medium-sized. The sample contains more than one DNA sequence encoding this CDR3. DNA of the CDR3: TGTGCCAGCTACGGATCCCGGTGGGACACTGAAGCTTTCTTT. Translation gives CASYGSRWDTEAFF. The gene calls are TRBV7-9 and TRBJ1-1; D gene ambiguous. V was shortened by 8 bases and J by 3 bases, with 16 bases between the two germline ends. The CDR3 extends over 14 amino acids. CDR1 is SEHNR, CDR2 FQNEAQ, per germline (reference sequence).

This clone occurred a few times. The rearrangement joins TRBV11-2 to TRBJ2-1, with D possibly being TRBD2 (6 bases). Germline V gives CDR1 SGHAT, CDR2 FQNNGV. The CDR3 is 13 amino acids. The V end lost 1 base, the J end lost 10 bases, and 11 bases lay between the germline ends. The CDR3 loop is CASSLGPLAEQFF. In DNA, the CDR3 is TGTGCCAGCAGCTTAGGCCCCCTAGCGGAGCAGTTCTTC.

This clone was found a few times. This chain links TRBV7-2 with TRBJ2-2; D not certain. The CDR3 has 12 amino acids. CDR1 is SGHTA and CDR2 is FQGNSA in the germline V gene. Trimming left V 5 bases short and J 4 bases short, with 5 bases between. CDR3 amino acids: CASSRVTGELFF. The DNA of the CDR3 is TGTGCCAGCAGCAGGGTCACCGGGGAGCTGTTTTTT.

There are a few counts of this clone. The chain is built from TRBV6-4 and TRBJ2-7, with 10 bases that match TRBD1. The ends lost 2 bases at V and 3 bases at J; junction bases unmatched: 10. Germline loops: CDR1 MRHNA, CDR2 SNTAGT. This CDR3 is 17 amino acids long. The CDR3 nucleotides read TGTGCCAGCAGTGACGCTTACCGGGACAGGGGATACTACGAGCAGTACTTC. This translates into CASSDAYRDRGYYEQYF.

The sample holds a few counts of this clone. The chain couples TRBV5-6 to TRBJ2-5; D is ambiguous. There are 13 residues in the CDR3. The germline V gene has CDR1 SGHDT and CDR2 YYEEEE. With 4 bases removed from V and 1 base from J, the gap between germline ends came to 8 bases. DNA of the CDR3: TGTGCCAGCAGCACCGACCCCCAAGAGACCCAGTACTTC. Amino acid sequence: CASSTDPQETQYF.

Only a few counts were recorded for this clone. This may come from a read error, since a much larger clone is one base off. The chain carries TRBV5-4 and TRBJ2-3, with D possibly matching TRBD2 (7 bases). This CDR3 spans 14 amino acids. V lost 1 base, J lost 3 bases, and 9 bases lay in between. Germline V CDR1 and CDR2: SGHNT, YYREEE (reference sequence). CDR3 region: CASSLRGGTDTQYF. In DNA form, the CDR3 reads TGTGCCAGCAGCTTGAGGGGGGGAACAGATACGCAGTATTTT.

This clone appeared a few times. The sample holds other DNA sequences that translate to the same CDR3. The chain employs TRBV19 and TRBJ1-5, with D uncertain. CDR1 is LNHDA and CDR2 is SQIVND in the germline V gene (reference sequence). The CDR3 sequence is 14 residues long. The V and J ends lost 2 bases and 2 bases respectively, with 7 bases between them. The DNA for the CDR3 is TGTGCCAGTAGTATATCCGGACGCAATCAGCCCCAGCATTTT. It translates to CASSISGRNQPQHF. The full variable domain, with the rest looked up from reference TRBV19 and TRBJ1-5, is DGGITQSPKYLFRKEGQNVTLSCEQNLNHDAMYWYRQDPGQGLRLIYYSQIVNDFQKGDIAEGYSVSREKKESFPLTVTSAQKNPTAFYLCASSISGRNQPQHFGDGTRLSIL.

The chain has TRBV28 and TRBJ2-5; D unclear. The V end lost 3 bases, the J end lost 2 bases, and 7 bases lay between the germline ends. Germline assignment: CDR1 MDHEN and CDR2 SYDVKM. The CDR3 contains 13 residues. The CDR3 loop reads CASSFNGQETQYF. CDR3 DNA sequence: TGTGCCAGCAGTTTTAACGGACAAGAGACCCAGTACTTC. Together with reference TRBV28 and TRBJ2-5, the CDR3 gives the full variable domain: DVKVTQSSRYLVKRTGEKVFLECVQDMDHENMFWYRQDPGLGLRLIYFSYDVKMKEKGDIPEGYSVSREKKERFSLILESASTNQTSMYLCASSFNGQETQYFGPGTRLLVL.

This chain links TRBV4-1 with TRBJ2-1; 7 bases fit TRBD2. Germline V gene sequence: CDR1 MGHRA, CDR2 YSYEKL. After removal of 0 bases from V and 1 base from J, the junction contained 6 bases not matched to a gene. CDR3 length equals 17 residues. CDR3 coding DNA: TGCGCCAGCAGCCAAGATGAGCTAGCGGTATCCTACAATGAGCAGTTCTTC. It encodes CASSQDELAVSYNEQFF.

The J gene is TRBJ1-6, the V gene TRBV7-3; 8 nucleotides agree with TRBD1. The J segment lost 7 bases and the V segment lost 2 bases, leaving 4 bases of the junction unmatched. The length of the CDR3 is 15 residues. CDR1 is SGHTA, CDR2 FQGTGA, per germline. The chain's CDR3 is CASSLLGQGNSPLHF. The CDR3 DNA follows: TGTGCCAGCAGCTTACTCGGACAGGGCAATTCACCCCTCCACTTT.

There are a few counts of this clone. The genes are TRBV4-2 and TRBJ2-3, with D unclear. The CDR3 is 13 amino acids. V lost 1 base and J lost 4, with 6 bases in between. Per germline, CDR1 LGHNA and CDR2 YNFKEQ. CDR3 amino acids: CASSQASPDTQYF. CDR3 DNA sequence: TGTGCCAGCAGCCAAGCTTCCCCAGATACGCAGTATTTT.

In this sample, this clone turned up a few times. The rearrangement joins TRBV11-3 to TRBJ1-1, with no clear D. Trimming removed 5 bases from V and 1 base from J, with 11 bases in between. The CDR3 is made up of 14 amino acids. Per the germline V gene, CDR1 is SGHNT and CDR2 is YENEEA. In DNA form, the CDR3 reads TGTGCCAGCAGCCCATCTGACGGGAACACTGAAGCTTTCTTT. Residues: CASSPSDGNTEAFF.

This clone was counted many times. Other nucleotide sequences from this sample produce the same CDR3. The chain links TRBV4-3 to TRBJ1-2, with D unresolved. The V and J ends lost 2 bases and 3 bases respectively, with 4 bases between them. This CDR3 contains 12 residues. The germline V gene has CDR1 LGHNA and CDR2 YSLEER. The CDR3 DNA sequence: TGCGCCAGCAGCCAACGGGACTATGGCTACACCTTC. It translates to CASSQRDYGYTF.

This chain joins TRBV11-2 and TRBJ2-5, with a possible D match to TRBD1 (5 bases). The germline gives CDR1 SGHAT, CDR2 FQNNGV. The CDR3 extends over 13 amino acids. V was pared by 1 base and J by 9 bases, with 12 bases between. The CDR3 here is CASSLAGSRAQYF. CDR3 DNA: TGTGCCAGCAGCTTAGCAGGGTCCCGGGCCCAGTACTTC.

CDR3 region: CASKTGSRWVSNEQFF. CDR3 DNA sequence: TGTGCCAGTAAGACCGGGAGCCGCTGGGTTTCCAATGAGCAGTTCTTC. This chain links TRBV19 with TRBJ2-1, with D perhaps matching TRBD2 (6 bases). From germline, CDR1 is LNHDA and CDR2 SQIVND (reference sequence). Trimming left V 7 bases short and J 6 bases short, with 22 bases between. CDR3 length: 16 amino acids.